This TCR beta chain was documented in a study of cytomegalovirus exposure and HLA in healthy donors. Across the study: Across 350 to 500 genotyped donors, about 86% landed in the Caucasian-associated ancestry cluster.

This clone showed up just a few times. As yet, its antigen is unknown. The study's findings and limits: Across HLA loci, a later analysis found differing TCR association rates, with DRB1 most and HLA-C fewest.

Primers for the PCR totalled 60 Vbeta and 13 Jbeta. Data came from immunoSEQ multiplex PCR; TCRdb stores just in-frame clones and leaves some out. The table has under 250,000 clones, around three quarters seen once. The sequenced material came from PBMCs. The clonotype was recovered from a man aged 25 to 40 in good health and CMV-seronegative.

In DNA form, the CDR3 reads TGTGCCAGTAGAACAGGGGGTTCTTACGAGCAGTACTTC. Amino acids: CASRTGGSYEQYF. The chain combines TRBV6-5 with TRBJ2-7; 8 nucleotides agree with TRBD1. The CDR3 consists of 13 residues. Trimming removed 9 bases from V and 4 bases from J; junction bases left unmatched: 8. Germline V lookup: CDR1 MNHEY, CDR2 SVGAGI.